The clone carrying this T cell receptor beta chain has a handful of counts. V was clipped by 6 bases and J by 0 bases, with 6 bases between them. Germline lookup yields CDR1 DFQATT and CDR2 SNEGSKA (reference sequence). This CDR3 comprises 12 residues. During its preparation, the TCRbeta library received unique molecular identifiers. MiXCR was run by TCRdb on the PCR reads, yielding one entry per CDR3 protein. The sample lists roughly 200,000 distinct CDR3 sequences; approximately 14% were seen once. These data belong to a study of T-cell reconstitution after alpha-beta-depleted transplantation in children.

The sequence was obtained from a human donor who donated a stem cell graft to a child with acute lymphoblastic leukemia. The chain has TRBV20-1 and TRBJ1-5; D is uncertain. The source was PBMCs from the stem cell graft donor, collected from the stem cell graft. CDR3 sequence reads: CSAGDSNQPQHF. The CDR3 region has the DNA TGCAGTGCAGGTGATAGCAATCAGCCCCAGCATTTT.